Reported below is one T cell receptor beta chain. The antigen remains undetermined. These data are taken from a study of cytomegalovirus exposure and HLA in healthy donors. The PCR ran on 60 Vbeta and 13 Jbeta primers. Measured with immunoSEQ multiplex PCR; TCRdb has only the in-frame clones, and not every one. The sample holds about 180,000 clones, roughly 80% seen once. V was pared by 3 bases and J by 2 bases, with 20 bases between. CDR3 size: 17 residues. CDR1 and CDR2 (germline): MDHEN, SYDVKM. Study results and caveats: The authors later linked a missense DCLRE1C variant to TCR beta V- and J-gene trimming. The listing of 150 to 200 TCR beta chains classed them as cytomegalovirus-associated.

Specimen: PBMCs. The TCR was taken from a man aged 35-49 years in good health and CMV-seronegative. The V gene is TRBV28, the J gene TRBJ2-7, with a weak D call TRBD1 (6 bases). CDR3 nucleotide sequence: TGTGCCAGCAGTTTGACGAGACGTAAGCCAGGGGCCTACGAGCAGTACTTC. This sequence encodes CASSLTRRKPGAYEQYF.